A selection of T cell receptor beta chains follows, all from one sample in a study of blood T cell repertoires in COVID-19. The repertoire was sequenced with immunoSEQ multiplex PCR; TCRdb's copy has only in-frame clones and lacks some. The table has about 90,000 clones, 75% to 90% seen once. Sequences were obtained from peripheral blood. The receptors were gathered from a woman older than 75 with active or convalescent COVID-19. Each CDR3 is given with its conserved first and last residue. D genes are given only for firm matches. Clone sizes are given selectively: once, few, many, or a class where the clone is expanded.

cdr3_nt,cdr3_aa,d_call,j_call,v_call,clone_size,cdr3_length
TGCGCCAGCAGGGACAGGGGGCGTGGGGATACGCAGTATTTT,CASRDRGRGDTQYF,TRBD1,TRBJ2-3,TRBV10-2,NA,14
TGTGCCAGCAGCTTGCAGGGGATGGAGAATGAAAAACTGTTTTTT,CASSLQGMENEKLFF,NA,TRBJ1-4,TRBV5-5,NA,15
TGCGCCAGCAGCTACGATGGGGGCGGGAGTCTTGAGCAGTTCTTC,CASSYDGGGSLEQFF,NA,TRBJ2-1,TRBV5-1,NA,15
TGCGCCAGCAGCTGGGACGGGGGGAACACTGAAGCTTTCTTT,CASSWDGGNTEAFF,NA,TRBJ1-1,TRBV5-1,NA,14
TGTGCCAGCAGTTACTCAGCAGGGGGCCTCCGAGAGACCCAGTACTTC,CASSYSAGGLRETQYF,TRBD1,TRBJ2-5,TRBV6-5,once,16
TGTGCCAGCAGCCCGAATCGCGGGACAGGGCCTTCACCCCTCCACTTT,CASSPNRGTGPSPLHF,TRBD1,TRBJ1-6,TRBV3-1/TRBV3-2,NA,16
TGTGCCAGCAGCGAAGGGAGAAATCAGCCCCAGCATTTT,CASSEGRNQPQHF,NA,TRBJ1-5,TRBV6-4,few,13
TGCGCCAGCAGCACCGGACTAGCGCCCGGGGAGCTGTTTTTT,CASSTGLAPGELFF,TRBD2,TRBJ2-2,TRBV5-1,once,14
TGTGCCAGCAGTTTAGCGTTGACTGATTCACCCCTCCACTTT,CASSLALTDSPLHF,NA,TRBJ1-6,TRBV28,NA,14
TGTGCCAGCAGCTTACAGGGGATATCTGGAAACACCATATATTTT,CASSLQGISGNTIYF,NA,TRBJ1-3,TRBV11-2,NA,15
TGTGCCAGCAGCTACAGATCGACAGGACACTACAATGAGCAGTTCTTC,CASSYRSTGHYNEQFF,NA,TRBJ2-1,TRBV11-3,NA,16
TGTGCCAGCAGCCCGGGGGGGGTGAACACTGAAGCTTTCTTT,CASSPGGVNTEAFF,NA,TRBJ1-1,TRBV6-4,many,14
TGTGCCATCAGTTACGACAAGTATAGCAATCAGCCCCAGCATTTT,CAISYDKYSNQPQHF,NA,TRBJ1-5,TRBV10-3,NA,15
TGTGCCAGCAGTTATAGCGGGAATGGGGGCGAGACCCAGTACTTC,CASSYSGNGGETQYF,TRBD2,TRBJ2-5,TRBV6-5,NA,15
TGTGCCAGCAGCTCCTCGGGGGGTCGTGAGCAGTTCTTC,CASSSSGGREQFF,TRBD2,TRBJ2-1,TRBV7-3,NA,13
TGTGCCAGCGCCCCCCGCCAGGCGAACACTGAAGCTTTCTTT,CASAPRQANTEAFF,NA,TRBJ1-1,TRBV2,NA,14
TGTGCCAGCAGCTTAGGATCGGGGAGGGCCAATCAGCCCCAGCATTTT,CASSLGSGRANQPQHF,NA,TRBJ1-5,TRBV7-2,NA,16
TGTGCCAGCAGGAGACAGGGCGATGGCTACACCTTC,CASRRQGDGYTF,TRBD1,TRBJ1-2,TRBV28,once,12
TGTGCCAGTAGTTGGGCGGGCCGCCTAGCGGGAGTTCCAAATGAGCAGTTCTTC,CASSWAGRLAGVPNEQFF,TRBD2,TRBJ2-1,TRBV19,NA,18
TGTGCCAGCAGCCAGGGGGGAAACTACGAGCAGTACTTC,CASSQGGNYEQYF,NA,TRBJ2-7,TRBV11-3,NA,13
TGTGCCAGCAGCCCCAAGCTGGGAAACACCATATATTTT,CASSPKLGNTIYF,NA,TRBJ1-3,TRBV27,NA,13
TGTGCCAGCAGCCCGAAAGGACAGACACCTAATGAAAAACTGTTTTTT,CASSPKGQTPNEKLFF,NA,TRBJ1-4,TRBV11-2,NA,16
TGTGCTAGTGGTTTCAGGACAGGGAGAGGACAGCCCCAGCATTTT,CASGFRTGRGQPQHF,TRBD1,TRBJ1-5,TRBV12-5,NA,15
TGTGCCAGCAGTTTATTGATCCGGAGGGAAGCTTTCTTT,CASSLLIRREAFF,NA,TRBJ1-1,TRBV28,NA,13
TGTGCCAGCGGTGGTAGGGACAGGGGGTATTCACCCCTCCACTTT,CASGGRDRGYSPLHF,TRBD1,TRBJ1-6,TRBV2,NA,15
NA,CASSLTGFLETQYF,NA,TRBJ2-5,TRBV5-4,NA,14
TGCGCCAGCAGCTTGGGTCCCCGCACTACTTCACCCCTCCACTTT,CASSLGPRTTSPLHF,NA,TRBJ1-6,TRBV5-1,NA,15
TGTGCCAGCAGCGGTGGGGGGGCGTACAATGAGCAGTTCTTC,CASSGGGAYNEQFF,NA,TRBJ2-1,TRBV28,NA,14
TGTGCCACGGGGGGAGCGGATGGCACAGATACGCAGTATTTT,CATGGADGTDTQYF,NA,TRBJ2-3,TRBV24-1,NA,14
TGTGCCAGCAGTGCCGCATCCCCACTCTACGAGCAGTACTTC,CASSAASPLYEQYF,NA,TRBJ2-7,TRBV28,NA,14
TGTGCCAGTAGTATCCAGGGGGGGAACACTGAAGCTTTCTTT,CASSIQGGNTEAFF,TRBD1,TRBJ1-1,TRBV19,NA,14
TGTGCCAGCAGTTCCCGGACTAGACTCAATGAGCAGTTCTTC,CASSSRTRLNEQFF,TRBD2,TRBJ2-1,TRBV28,NA,14
TGTGCCAGCAGCTTAGAAGGGCGACAGCCCAATCAGCCCCAGCATTTT,CASSLEGRQPNQPQHF,NA,TRBJ1-5,TRBV11-3,NA,16
TGTGCCATCAGTGACGAAACCCTAGCGGTCTACGAGCAGTACTTC,CAISDETLAVYEQYF,TRBD2,TRBJ2-7,TRBV10-3,NA,15
TGCAGCGCGTACAGGGGTTTAGGGGAGACCCAGTACTTC,CSAYRGLGETQYF,TRBD1,TRBJ2-5,TRBV29-1,NA,13
TGTGCCAGTAGTATAGTCCTCTCGACTAGCGGGAGTTCCCACGAGCAGTACTTC,CASSIVLSTSGSSHEQYF,TRBD2,TRBJ2-7,TRBV19,NA,18
TGTGCCAGCAGCTTAGGGCAGGGCCCCCACAATGAGCAGTTCTTC,CASSLGQGPHNEQFF,NA,TRBJ2-1,TRBV13,NA,15
TGTGCCATCAGTACGGGACTAGGCTCCTACGAGCAGTACTTC,CAISTGLGSYEQYF,TRBD2,TRBJ2-7,TRBV10-3,NA,14
TGCGCCAGCAGCGGCGGGACAGATCAGCCCCAGCATTTT,CASSGGTDQPQHF,TRBD1,TRBJ1-5,TRBV5-1,NA,13
TGTGCCAGCAGCACGACTAGCACAGATACGCAGTATTTT,CASSTTSTDTQYF,NA,TRBJ2-3,TRBV11-2,few,13
TGCAGCGGAGAGACAGATACGCAGTATTTT,CSGETDTQYF,NA,TRBJ2-3,TRBV29-1,NA,10
TGTGCCAGCATTGCCAGGGGTTACACTGAAGCTTTCTTT,CASIARGYTEAFF,NA,TRBJ1-1,TRBV6-6,NA,13
TGCGCCAGCAGGGTCGACAGGGGCCCCTACGAGCAGTACTTC,CASRVDRGPYEQYF,TRBD1,TRBJ2-7,TRBV4-1,NA,14
TGTGCCAGCAGTTTCCAAACAGGGGGGGTCACAGATACGCAGTATTTT,CASSFQTGGVTDTQYF,NA,TRBJ2-3,TRBV28,NA,16
TGTGCCACCAGTGATTTTCCCAGAGGGGGCTACACCTTC,CATSDFPRGGYTF,NA,TRBJ1-2,TRBV24-1,NA,13
TGTGCCTGGAGTGTACTGAGAGGAGAAGGGAGGGAGCAGTACTTC,CAWSVLRGEGREQYF,NA,TRBJ2-7,TRBV30,NA,15
TGTGCCAGCACCGTACGAGGAATTCCCTACGAGCAGTACTTC,CASTVRGIPYEQYF,NA,TRBJ2-7,TRBV5-6,NA,14
TGTGCCAGCAGCTTCTTCGGTGCTAATGAGCAGTTCTTC,CASSFFGANEQFF,NA,TRBJ2-1,TRBV7-2,NA,13
TGTGCCAGTAGTATAGGAGCGGGAACCTACGAGCAGTACTTC,CASSIGAGTYEQYF,TRBD2,TRBJ2-7,TRBV19,many,14
TGTGCCAGTAGTCTAAACGCTGACAGAACAATGAGATATGGCTACACCTTC,CASSLNADRTMRYGYTF,NA,TRBJ1-2,TRBV19,NA,17
TGTGCCTGGAGTGTACGAGCGGGGGGCCCTCCAACCCCCCCTCCTGTGGGGCAGTTCTTC,CAWSVRAGGPPTPPPVGQFF,TRBD2,TRBJ2-1,TRBV30,few,20
TGTGCCAGCAATAACCGGGACAGAAATCAGCCCCAGCATTTT,CASNNRDRNQPQHF,TRBD1,TRBJ1-5,TRBV2,once,14
TGCGCCAGCAGCTTGGCCGGGACTAGCGAGGAGACCCAGTACTTC,CASSLAGTSEETQYF,TRBD2,TRBJ2-5,TRBV5-1,NA,15
TGTGCCAGCAAAACCGGGACAGAAAATGAAAAACTGTTTTTT,CASKTGTENEKLFF,TRBD1,TRBJ1-4,TRBV18,NA,14
TGTGCCAGCAGCTCCGGTCCCAGGGAAAAGGGGACTGAAGCTTTCTTT,CASSSGPREKGTEAFF,NA,TRBJ1-1,TRBV7-3,NA,16
TGCGCCAGCAAATCCCGGTTTCTAGGAGATGACACAGATACGCAGTATTTT,CASKSRFLGDDTDTQYF,NA,TRBJ2-3,TRBV10-2,NA,17
TGCGCCAGCAGCCAAGATAGGGAGGGGAGCGGTTCACCCCTCCACTTT,CASSQDREGSGSPLHF,NA,TRBJ1-6,TRBV4-3,NA,16
TGTGCCAGCAGTCTCGTTGGCAGCGGGGGCCCCAATGAGCAGTTCTTC,CASSLVGSGGPNEQFF,TRBD2,TRBJ2-1,TRBV6-2/TRBV6-3,NA,16
TGTGCCAGCAGCTTTGGACTAGCGGGAACCTACGAGCAGTACTTC,CASSFGLAGTYEQYF,TRBD2,TRBJ2-7,TRBV7-9,NA,15
TGTGCCAGCAGCACCCAGACAGGGGGCAATTCACCCCTCCACTTT,CASSTQTGGNSPLHF,TRBD1,TRBJ1-6,TRBV7-2,NA,15